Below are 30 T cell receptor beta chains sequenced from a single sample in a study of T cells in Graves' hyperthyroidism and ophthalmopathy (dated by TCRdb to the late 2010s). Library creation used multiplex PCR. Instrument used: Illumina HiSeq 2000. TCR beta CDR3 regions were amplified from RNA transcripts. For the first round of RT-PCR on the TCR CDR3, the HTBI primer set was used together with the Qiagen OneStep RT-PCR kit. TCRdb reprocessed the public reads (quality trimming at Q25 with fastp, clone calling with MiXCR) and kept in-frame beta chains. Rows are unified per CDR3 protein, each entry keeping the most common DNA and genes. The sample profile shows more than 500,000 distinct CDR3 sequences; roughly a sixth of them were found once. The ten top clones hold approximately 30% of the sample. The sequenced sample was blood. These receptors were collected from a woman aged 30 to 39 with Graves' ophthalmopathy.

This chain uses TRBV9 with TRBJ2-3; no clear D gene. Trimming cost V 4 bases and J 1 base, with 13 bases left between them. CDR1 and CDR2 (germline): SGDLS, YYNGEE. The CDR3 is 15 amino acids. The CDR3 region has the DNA TGTGCCAGCAGCCCAGAGCCCGGTGGCACAGATACGCAGTATTTT. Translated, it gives CASSPEPGGTDTQYF.

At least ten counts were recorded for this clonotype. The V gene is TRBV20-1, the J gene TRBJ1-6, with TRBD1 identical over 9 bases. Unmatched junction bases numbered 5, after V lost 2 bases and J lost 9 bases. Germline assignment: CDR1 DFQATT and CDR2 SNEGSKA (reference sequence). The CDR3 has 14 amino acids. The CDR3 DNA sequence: TGCAGTGCTAGATCGGGACAGGGCATTTCACCCCTCCACTTT. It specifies CSARSGQGISPLHF.

This chain's CDR3 is CSASSSGTSRGDTQYF. The DNA of the CDR3 is TGCAGTGCTAGCTCGTCCGGGACTAGCAGGGGAGATACGCAGTATTTT. V is TRBV20-1 and J is TRBJ2-3, with 9 bases that match TRBD2. In germline, CDR1 is DFQATT, CDR2 SNEGSKA (reference sequence). This CDR3 region has 16 residues. V lost 3 bases, J lost 5 bases, and 12 bases stayed unmatched.

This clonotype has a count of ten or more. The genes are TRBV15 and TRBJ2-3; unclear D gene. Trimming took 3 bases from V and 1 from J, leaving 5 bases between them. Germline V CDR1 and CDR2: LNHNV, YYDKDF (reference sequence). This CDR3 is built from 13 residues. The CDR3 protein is CATSSDGTDTQYF. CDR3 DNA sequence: TGTGCCACCAGCAGTGACGGCACAGATACGCAGTATTTT.

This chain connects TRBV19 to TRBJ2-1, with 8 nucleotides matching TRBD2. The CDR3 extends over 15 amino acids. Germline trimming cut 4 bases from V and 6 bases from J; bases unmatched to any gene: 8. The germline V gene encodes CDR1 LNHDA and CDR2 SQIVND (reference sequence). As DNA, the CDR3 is TGTGCCAGTAGTAATGGTGACCTAGCGGGCAATGAGCAGTTCTTC. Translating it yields CASSNGDLAGNEQFF.

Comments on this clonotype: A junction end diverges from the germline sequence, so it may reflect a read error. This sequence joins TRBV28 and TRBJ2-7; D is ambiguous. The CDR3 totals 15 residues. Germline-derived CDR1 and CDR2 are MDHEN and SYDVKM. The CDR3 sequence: CAGSLQGMLGYEQYF. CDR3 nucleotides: TGTGCCGGCAGTTTACAAGGGATGTTGGGCTACGAGCAGTACTTC.

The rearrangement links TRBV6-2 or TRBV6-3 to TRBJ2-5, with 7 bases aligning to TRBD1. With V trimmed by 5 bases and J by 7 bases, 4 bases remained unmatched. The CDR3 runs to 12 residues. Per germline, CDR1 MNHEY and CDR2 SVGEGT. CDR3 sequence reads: CASSRGPGTQYF. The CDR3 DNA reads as TGTGCCAGCAGTAGGGGGCCGGGGACCCAGTACTTC.

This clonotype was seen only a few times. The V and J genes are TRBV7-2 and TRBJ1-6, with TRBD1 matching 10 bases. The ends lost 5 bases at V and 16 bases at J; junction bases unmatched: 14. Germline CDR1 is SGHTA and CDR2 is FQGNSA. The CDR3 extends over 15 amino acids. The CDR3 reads CASSPRSGTGEVLHF. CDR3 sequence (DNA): TGTGCCAGCAGCCCCCGGTCCGGGACAGGGGAAGTTCTCCACTTT.

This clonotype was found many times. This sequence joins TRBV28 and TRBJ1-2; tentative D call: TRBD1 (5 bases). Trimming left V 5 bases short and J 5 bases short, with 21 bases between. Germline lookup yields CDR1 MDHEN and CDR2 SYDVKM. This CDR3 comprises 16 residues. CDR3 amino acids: CASSPSGALNIYGYTF. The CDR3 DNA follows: TGTGCCAGCAGTCCATCCGGGGCCCTAAATATTTATGGCTACACCTTC.

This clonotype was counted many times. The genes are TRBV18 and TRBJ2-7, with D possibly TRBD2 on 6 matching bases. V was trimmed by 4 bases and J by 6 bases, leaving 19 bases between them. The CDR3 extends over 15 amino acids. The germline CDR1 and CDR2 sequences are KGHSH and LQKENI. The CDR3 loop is CASSQYRDSWGEQYF. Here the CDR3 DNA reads TGTGCCAGCTCACAATACCGGGACTCCTGGGGCGAGCAGTACTTC.

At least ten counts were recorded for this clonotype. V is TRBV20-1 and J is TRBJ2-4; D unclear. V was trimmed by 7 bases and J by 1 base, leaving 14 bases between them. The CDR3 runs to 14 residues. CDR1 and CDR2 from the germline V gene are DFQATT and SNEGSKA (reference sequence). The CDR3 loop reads CSVSRVGAKNIQYF. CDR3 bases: TGCAGTGTTTCGCGAGTGGGGGCCAAAAACATTCAGTACTTC.

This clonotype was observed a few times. In DNA, the CDR3 is TGTGCCTGGAGGGGGACGGCTTACAATGAGCAGTTCTTC. Amino acids: CAWRGTAYNEQFF. This rearrangement joins TRBV30 to TRBJ2-1; D is possibly TRBD1 or TRBD2 (5 bases each). The germline gives CDR1 GTSNPN, CDR2 SVGIG (reference sequence). The CDR3 contains 13 residues. V was cut by 3 bases and J by 4 bases, with 10 bases left in between.

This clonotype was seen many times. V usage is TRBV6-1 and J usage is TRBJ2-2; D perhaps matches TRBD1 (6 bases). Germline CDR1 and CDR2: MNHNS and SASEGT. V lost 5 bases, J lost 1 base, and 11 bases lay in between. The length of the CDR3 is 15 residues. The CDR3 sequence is CASSWGTRNTGELFF. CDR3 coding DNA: TGTGCCAGCAGTTGGGGGACAAGGAACACCGGGGAGCTGTTTTTT.

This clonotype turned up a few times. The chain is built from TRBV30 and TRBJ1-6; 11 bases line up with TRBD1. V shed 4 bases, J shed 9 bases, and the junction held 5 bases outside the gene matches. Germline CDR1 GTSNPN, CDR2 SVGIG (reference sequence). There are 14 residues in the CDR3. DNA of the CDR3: TGTGCCTGGACCGGCGGGACAGGGGGTTCACCCCTCCACTTT. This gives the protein CAWTGGTGGSPLHF. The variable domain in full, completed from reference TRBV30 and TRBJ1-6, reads SQTIHQWPATLVQPVGSPLSLECTVEGTSNPNLYWYRQAAGRGLQLLFYSVGIGQISSEVPQNLSASRPQDRQFILSSKKLLLSDSGFYLCAWTGGTGGSPLHFGNGTRLTVT.

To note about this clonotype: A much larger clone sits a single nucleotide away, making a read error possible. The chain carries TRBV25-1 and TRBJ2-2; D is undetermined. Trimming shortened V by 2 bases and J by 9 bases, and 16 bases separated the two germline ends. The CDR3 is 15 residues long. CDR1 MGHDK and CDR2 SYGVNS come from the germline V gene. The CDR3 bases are TGTGCCAGCAGTGAAGTGCAGGCGGCCTCGAGGGAGCTGTTTTTT. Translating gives CASSEVQAASRELFF.

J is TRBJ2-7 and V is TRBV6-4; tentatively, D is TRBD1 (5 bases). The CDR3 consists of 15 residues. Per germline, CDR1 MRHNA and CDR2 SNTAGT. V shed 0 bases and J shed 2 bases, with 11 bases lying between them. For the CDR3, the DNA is TGTGCCAGCAGTGACTCGGATTACAGGACCTACGAGCAGTACTTC. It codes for CASSDSDYRTYEQYF.

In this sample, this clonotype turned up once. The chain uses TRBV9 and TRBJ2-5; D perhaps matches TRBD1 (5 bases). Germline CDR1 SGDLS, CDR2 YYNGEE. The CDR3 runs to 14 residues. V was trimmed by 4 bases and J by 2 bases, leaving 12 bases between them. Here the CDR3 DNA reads TGTGCCAGCAGCTCTAGTCAGGGTCAAGAGACCCAGTACTTC. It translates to CASSSSQGQETQYF.

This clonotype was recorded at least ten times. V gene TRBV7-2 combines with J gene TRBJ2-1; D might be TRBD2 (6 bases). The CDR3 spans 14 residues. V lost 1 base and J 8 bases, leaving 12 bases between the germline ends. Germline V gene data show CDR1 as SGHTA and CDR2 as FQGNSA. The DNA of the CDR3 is TGTGCCAGCAGCTTAGACGGGAGAGGGGATGAGCAGTTCTTC. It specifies CASSLDGRGDEQFF.

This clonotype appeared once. In nucleotides, the CDR3 is TGTGCCAGCTCATATTACAGGGTACTGACACCCCTCCACTTT. It yields the protein CASSYYRVLTPLHF. The chain carries TRBV28 and TRBJ1-6, with a weak D call TRBD1 (6 bases). Germline CDR1 reads MDHEN; CDR2 reads SYDVKM. This CDR3 is 14 amino acids long. V shed 8 bases and J shed 11 bases, with 19 bases lying between them.

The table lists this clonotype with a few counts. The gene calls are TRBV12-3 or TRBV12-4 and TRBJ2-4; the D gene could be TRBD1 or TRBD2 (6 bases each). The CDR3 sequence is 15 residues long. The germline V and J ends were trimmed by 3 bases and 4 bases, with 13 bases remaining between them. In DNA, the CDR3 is TGTGCCAGCAGTTTGGGGGGCGGAGGGAAAAACATTCAGTACTTC. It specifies CASSLGGGGKNIQYF.

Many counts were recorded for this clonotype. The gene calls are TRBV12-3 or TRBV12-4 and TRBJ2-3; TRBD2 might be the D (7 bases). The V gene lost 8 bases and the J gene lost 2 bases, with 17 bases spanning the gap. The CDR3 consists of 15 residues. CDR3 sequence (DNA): TGTGCCAGCGACGTGGGGGGGCTTTCCACAGATACGCAGTATTTT. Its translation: CASDVGGLSTDTQYF.

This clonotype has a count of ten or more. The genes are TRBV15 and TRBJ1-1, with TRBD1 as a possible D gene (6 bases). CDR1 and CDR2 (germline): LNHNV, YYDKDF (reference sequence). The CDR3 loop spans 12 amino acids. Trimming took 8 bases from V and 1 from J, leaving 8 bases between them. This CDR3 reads CATGQQNTEAFF. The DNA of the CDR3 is TGTGCCACCGGACAGCAGAACACTGAAGCTTTCTTT.

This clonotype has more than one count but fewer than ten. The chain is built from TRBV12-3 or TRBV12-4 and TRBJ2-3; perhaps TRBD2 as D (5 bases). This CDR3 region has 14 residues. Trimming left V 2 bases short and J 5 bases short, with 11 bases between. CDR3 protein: CASSLYGGGDTQYF. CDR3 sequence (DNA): TGTGCCAGCAGTTTATACGGTGGAGGAGATACGCAGTATTTT.

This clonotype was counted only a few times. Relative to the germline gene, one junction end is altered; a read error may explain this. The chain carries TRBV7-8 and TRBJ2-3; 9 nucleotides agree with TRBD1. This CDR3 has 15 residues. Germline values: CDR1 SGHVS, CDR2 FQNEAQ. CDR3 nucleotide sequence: TGTGTCAGCACCCCGGACAGGGGATCACCAGATACGCAGTATTTT. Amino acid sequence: CVSTPDRGSPDTQYF.

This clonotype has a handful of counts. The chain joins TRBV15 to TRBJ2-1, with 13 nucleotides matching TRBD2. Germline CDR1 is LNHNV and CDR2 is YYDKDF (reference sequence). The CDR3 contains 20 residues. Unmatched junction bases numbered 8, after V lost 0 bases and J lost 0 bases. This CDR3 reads CATSRDSTLAGGFSYNEQFF. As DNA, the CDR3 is TGTGCCACCAGCAGAGATTCCACACTAGCGGGAGGGTTCTCCTACAATGAGCAGTTCTTC.

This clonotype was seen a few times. CDR3 in amino acids: CASSRRKGTGELFF. The CDR3 nucleotides read TGCGCCAGCAGCCGGCGTAAGGGCACCGGGGAGCTGTTTTTT. V gene TRBV4-3 combines with J gene TRBJ2-2; D unclear. Germline CDR1 reads LGHNA; CDR2 reads YSLEER. V lost 4 bases and J 4 bases, leaving 10 bases between the germline ends. The CDR3 has 14 residues.

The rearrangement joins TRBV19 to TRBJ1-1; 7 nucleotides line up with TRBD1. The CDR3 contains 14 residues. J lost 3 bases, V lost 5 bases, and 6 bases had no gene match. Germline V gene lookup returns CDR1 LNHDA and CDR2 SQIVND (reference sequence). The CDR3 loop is CASSFRQGDTEAFF. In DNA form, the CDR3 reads TGTGCCAGTAGTTTCCGTCAGGGGGACACTGAAGCTTTCTTT.

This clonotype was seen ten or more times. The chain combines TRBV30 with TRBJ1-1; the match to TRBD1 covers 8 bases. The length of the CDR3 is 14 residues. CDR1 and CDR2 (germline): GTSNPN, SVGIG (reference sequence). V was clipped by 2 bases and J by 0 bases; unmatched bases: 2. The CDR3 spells CAWSRTGMNTEAFF. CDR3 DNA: TGTGCCTGGAGTAGGACAGGGATGAACACTGAAGCTTTCTTT. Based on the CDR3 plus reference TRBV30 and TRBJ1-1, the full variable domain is SQTIHQWPATLVQPVGSPLSLECTVEGTSNPNLYWYRQAAGRGLQLLFYSVGIGQISSEVPQNLSASRPQDRQFILSSKKLLLSDSGFYLCAWSRTGMNTEAFFGQGTRLTVV.

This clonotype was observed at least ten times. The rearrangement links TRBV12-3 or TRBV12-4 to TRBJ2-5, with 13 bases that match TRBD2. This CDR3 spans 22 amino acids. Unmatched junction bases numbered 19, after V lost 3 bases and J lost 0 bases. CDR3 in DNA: TGTGCCAGCAGTTTGCGAGATTGGAGACTAGCGGGAGGTATGGGGTACCAAGAGACCCAGTACTTC. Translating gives CASSLRDWRLAGGMGYQETQYF.

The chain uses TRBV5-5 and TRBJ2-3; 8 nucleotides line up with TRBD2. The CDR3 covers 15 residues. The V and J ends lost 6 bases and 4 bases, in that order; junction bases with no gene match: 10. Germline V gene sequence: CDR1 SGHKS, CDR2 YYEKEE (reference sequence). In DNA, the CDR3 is TGTGCCAGCAACCTCCCGGGACTAGTGGCAGATACGCAGTATTTT. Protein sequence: CASNLPGLVADTQYF. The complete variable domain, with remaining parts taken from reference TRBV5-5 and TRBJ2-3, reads DAGVTQSPTHLIKTRGQQVTLRCSPISGHKSVSWYQQVLGQGPQFIFQYYEKEERGRGNFPDRFSARQFPNYSSELNVNALLLGDSALYLCASNLPGLVADTQYFGPGTRLTVL.